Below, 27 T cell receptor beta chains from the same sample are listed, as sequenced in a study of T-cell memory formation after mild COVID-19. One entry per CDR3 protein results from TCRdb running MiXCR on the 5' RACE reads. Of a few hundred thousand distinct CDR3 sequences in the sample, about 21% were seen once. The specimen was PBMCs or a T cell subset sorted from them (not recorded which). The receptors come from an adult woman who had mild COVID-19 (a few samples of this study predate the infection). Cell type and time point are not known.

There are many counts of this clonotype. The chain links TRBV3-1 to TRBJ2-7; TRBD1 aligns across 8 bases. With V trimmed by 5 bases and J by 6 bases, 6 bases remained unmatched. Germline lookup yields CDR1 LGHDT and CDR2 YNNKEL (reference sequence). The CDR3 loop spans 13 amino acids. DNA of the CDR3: TGTGCCAGCAGCTTCGACGACAGGGGCGAGCAGTACTTC. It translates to CASSFDDRGEQYF.

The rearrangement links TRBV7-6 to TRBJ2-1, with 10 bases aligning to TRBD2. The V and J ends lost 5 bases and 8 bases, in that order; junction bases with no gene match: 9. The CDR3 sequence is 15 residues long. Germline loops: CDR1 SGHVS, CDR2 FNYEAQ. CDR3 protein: CASSPERGGHHEQFF. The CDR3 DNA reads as TGTGCCAGCAGCCCGGAGCGGGGGGGCCACCATGAGCAGTTCTTC.

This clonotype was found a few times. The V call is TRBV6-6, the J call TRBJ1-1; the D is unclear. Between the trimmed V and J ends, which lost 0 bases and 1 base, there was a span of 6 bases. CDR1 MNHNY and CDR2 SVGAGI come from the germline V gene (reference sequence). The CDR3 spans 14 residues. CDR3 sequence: CASSYSGWNTEAFF. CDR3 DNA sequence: TGTGCCAGCAGTTACTCCGGGTGGAACACTGAAGCTTTCTTT.

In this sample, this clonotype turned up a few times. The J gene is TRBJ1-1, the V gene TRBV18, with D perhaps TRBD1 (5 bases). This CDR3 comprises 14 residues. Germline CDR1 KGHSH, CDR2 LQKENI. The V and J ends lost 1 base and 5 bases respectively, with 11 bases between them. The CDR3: CASSPQLGGTEAFF. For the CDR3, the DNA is TGTGCCAGCTCACCACAGCTGGGGGGTACTGAAGCTTTCTTT.

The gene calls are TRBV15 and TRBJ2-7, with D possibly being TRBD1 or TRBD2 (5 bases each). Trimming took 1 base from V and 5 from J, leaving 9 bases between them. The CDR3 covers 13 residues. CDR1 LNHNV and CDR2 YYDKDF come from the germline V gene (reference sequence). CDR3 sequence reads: CATSRGGWDEQYF. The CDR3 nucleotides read TGTGCCACCAGCAGAGGGGGGTGGGACGAGCAGTACTTC. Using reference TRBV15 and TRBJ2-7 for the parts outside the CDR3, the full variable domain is DAMVIQNPRYQVTQFGKPVTLSCSQTLNHNVMYWYQQKSSQAPKLLFHYYDKDFNNEADTPDNFQSRRPNTSFCFLDIRSPGLGDTAMYLCATSRGGWDEQYFGPGTRLTVT.

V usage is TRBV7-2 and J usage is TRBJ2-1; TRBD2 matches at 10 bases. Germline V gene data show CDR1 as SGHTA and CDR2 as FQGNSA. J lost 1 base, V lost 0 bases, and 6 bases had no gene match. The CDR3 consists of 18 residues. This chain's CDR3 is CASSLAWSGGGSYNEQFF. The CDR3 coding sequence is TGTGCCAGCAGCTTAGCGTGGAGCGGGGGGGGATCCTACAATGAGCAGTTCTTC.

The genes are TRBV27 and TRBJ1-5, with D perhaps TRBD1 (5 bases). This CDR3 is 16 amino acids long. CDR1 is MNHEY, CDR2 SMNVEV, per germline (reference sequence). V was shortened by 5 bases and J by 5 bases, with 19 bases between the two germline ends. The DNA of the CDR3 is TGTGCCAGCAGTGCCCATGGGGGGGATTACTATCAGCCCCAGCATTTT. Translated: CASSAHGGDYYQPQHF.

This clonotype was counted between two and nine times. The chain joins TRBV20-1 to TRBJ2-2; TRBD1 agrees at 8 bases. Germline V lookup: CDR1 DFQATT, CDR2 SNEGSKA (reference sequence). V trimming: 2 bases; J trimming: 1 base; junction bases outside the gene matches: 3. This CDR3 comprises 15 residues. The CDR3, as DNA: TGCAGTGCTAGACAGGGGGCCAGGAACACCGGGGAGCTGTTTTTT. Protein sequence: CSARQGARNTGELFF.

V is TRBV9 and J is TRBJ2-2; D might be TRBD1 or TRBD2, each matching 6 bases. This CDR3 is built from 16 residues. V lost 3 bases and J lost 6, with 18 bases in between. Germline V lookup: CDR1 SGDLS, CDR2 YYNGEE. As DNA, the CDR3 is TGTGCCAGCAGCGAGCCCCTAGAGGGGGGATCCGGGGAGCTGTTTTTT. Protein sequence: CASSEPLEGGSGELFF. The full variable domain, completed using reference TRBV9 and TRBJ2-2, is DSGVTQTPKHLITATGQRVTLRCSPRSGDLSVYWYQQSLDQGLQFLIQYYNGEERAKGNILERFSAQQFPDLHSELNLSSLELGDSALYFCASSEPLEGGSGELFFGEGSRLTVL.

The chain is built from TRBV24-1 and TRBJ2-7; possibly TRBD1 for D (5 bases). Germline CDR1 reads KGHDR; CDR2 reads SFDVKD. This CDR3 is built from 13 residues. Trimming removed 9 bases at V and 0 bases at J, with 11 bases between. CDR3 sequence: CATQRTSSYEQYF. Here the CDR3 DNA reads TGTGCCACCCAACGGACAAGCTCCTACGAGCAGTACTTC.

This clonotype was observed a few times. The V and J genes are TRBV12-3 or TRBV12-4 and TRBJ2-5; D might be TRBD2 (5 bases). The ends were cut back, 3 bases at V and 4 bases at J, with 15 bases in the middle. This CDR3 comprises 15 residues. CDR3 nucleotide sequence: TGTGCCAGCAGTTTCTCTCCGGTGGCGGGAGAGACCCAGTACTTC. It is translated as CASSFSPVAGETQYF.

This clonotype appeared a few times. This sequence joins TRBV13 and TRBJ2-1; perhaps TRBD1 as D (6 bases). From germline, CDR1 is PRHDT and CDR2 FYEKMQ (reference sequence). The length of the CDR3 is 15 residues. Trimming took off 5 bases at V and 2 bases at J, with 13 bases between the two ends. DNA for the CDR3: TGTGCCAGCAGCCTCCCAGGGGACACCTACAATGAGCAGTTCTTC. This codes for CASSLPGDTYNEQFF. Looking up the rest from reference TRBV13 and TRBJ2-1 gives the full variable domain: AAGVIQSPRHLIKEKRETATLKCYPIPRHDTVYWYQQGPGQDPQFLISFYEKMQSDKGSIPDRFSAQQFSDYHSELNMSSLELGDSALYFCASSLPGDTYNEQFFGPGTRLTVL.

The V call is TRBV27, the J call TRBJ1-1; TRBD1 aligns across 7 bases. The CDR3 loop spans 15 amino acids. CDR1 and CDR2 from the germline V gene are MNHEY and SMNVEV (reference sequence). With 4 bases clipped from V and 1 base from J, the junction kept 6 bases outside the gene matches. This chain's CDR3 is CASSYRDSPNTEAFF. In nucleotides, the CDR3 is TGTGCCAGCAGTTACCGGGACAGCCCGAACACTGAAGCTTTCTTT.

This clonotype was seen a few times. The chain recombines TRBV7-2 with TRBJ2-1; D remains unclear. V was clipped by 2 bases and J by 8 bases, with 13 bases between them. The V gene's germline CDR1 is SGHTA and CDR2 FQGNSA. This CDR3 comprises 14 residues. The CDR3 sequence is CASSLWSSHHEQFF. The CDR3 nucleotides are TGTGCCAGCAGCTTATGGAGTAGTCACCATGAGCAGTTCTTC.

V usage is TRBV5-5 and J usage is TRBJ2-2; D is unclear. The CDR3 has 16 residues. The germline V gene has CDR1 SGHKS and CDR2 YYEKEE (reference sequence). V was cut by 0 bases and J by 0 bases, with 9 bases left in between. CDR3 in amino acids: CASSLVQAANTGELFF. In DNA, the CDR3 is TGTGCCAGCAGCTTGGTGCAGGCTGCGAACACCGGGGAGCTGTTTTTT. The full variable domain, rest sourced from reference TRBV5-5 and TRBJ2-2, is DAGVTQSPTHLIKTRGQQVTLRCSPISGHKSVSWYQQVLGQGPQFIFQYYEKEERGRGNFPDRFSARQFPNYSSELNVNALLLGDSALYLCASSLVQAANTGELFFGEGSRLTVL.

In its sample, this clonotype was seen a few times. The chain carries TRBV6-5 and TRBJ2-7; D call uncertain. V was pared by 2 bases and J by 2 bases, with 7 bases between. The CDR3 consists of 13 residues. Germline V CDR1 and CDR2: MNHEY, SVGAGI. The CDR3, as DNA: TGTGCCAGCAGTTACGCGGCCCCCTACGAGCAGTACTTC. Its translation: CASSYAAPYEQYF.

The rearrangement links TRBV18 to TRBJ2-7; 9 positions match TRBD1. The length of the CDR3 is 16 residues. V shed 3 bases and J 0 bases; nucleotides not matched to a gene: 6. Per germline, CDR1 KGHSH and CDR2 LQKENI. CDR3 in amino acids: CASSPQQGASSYEQYF. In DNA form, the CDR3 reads TGTGCCAGCTCACCGCAACAGGGGGCTAGCTCCTACGAGCAGTACTTC.

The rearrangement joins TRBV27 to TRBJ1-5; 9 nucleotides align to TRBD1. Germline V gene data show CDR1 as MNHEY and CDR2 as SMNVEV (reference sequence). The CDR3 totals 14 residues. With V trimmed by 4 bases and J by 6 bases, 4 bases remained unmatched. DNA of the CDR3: TGTGCCAGCAGTTCAACAGGGGGCAGTCAGCCCCAGCATTTT. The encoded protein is CASSSTGGSQPQHF.

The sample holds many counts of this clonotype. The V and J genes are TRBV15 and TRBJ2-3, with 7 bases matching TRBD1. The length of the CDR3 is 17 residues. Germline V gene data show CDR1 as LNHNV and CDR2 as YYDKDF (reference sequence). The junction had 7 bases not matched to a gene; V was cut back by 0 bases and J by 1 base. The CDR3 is CATSRDGQGVRTDTQYF. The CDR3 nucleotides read TGTGCCACCAGCAGAGATGGGCAGGGGGTTCGCACAGATACGCAGTATTTT.

Here the CDR3 reads CASTTSLAVQETQYF. The CDR3 DNA follows: TGTGCCAGCACCACATCACTAGCGGTACAAGAGACCCAGTACTTC. The chain links TRBV25-1 to TRBJ2-5; TRBD2 agrees at 8 bases. The CDR3 has 15 residues. V gave up 7 bases and J gave up 2 bases; unmatched junction bases: 9. The V gene's germline CDR1 is MGHDK and CDR2 SYGVNS.

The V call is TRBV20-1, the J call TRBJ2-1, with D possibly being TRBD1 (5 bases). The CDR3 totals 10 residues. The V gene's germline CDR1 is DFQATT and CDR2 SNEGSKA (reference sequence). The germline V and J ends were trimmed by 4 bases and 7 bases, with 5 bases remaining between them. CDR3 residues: CSAKGNEQFF. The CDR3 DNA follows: TGCAGTGCTAAGGGGAATGAGCAGTTCTTC.

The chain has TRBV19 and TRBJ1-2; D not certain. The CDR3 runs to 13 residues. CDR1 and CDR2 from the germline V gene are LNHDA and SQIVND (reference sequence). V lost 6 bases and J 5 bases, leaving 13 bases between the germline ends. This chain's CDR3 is CASRIDRAYGYTF. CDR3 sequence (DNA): TGTGCCAGTAGGATTGACCGGGCTTATGGCTACACCTTC.

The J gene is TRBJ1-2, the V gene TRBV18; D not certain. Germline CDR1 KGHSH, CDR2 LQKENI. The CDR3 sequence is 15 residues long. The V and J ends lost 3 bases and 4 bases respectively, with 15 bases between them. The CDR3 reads CASSPAGHQAYGYTF. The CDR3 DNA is TGTGCCAGCTCACCGGCCGGCCACCAGGCCTATGGCTACACCTTC.

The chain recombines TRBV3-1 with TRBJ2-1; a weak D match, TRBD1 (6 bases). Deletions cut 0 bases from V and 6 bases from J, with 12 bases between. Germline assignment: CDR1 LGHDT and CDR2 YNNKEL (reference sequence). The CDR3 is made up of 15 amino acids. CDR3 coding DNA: TGTGCCAGCAGCCAAGATTACAGGGTGGGCAATGAGCAGTTCTTC. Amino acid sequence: CASSQDYRVGNEQFF.

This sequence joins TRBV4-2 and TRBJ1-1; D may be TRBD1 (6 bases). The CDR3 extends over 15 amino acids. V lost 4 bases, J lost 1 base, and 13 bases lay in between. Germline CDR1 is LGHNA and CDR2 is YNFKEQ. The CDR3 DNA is TGTGCCAGCAGCCCCACCTGGACAGAGAACACTGAAGCTTTCTTT. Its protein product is CASSPTWTENTEAFF.

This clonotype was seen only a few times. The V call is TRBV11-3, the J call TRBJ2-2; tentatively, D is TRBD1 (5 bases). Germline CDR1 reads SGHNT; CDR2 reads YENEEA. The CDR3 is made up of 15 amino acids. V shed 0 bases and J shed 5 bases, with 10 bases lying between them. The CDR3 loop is CASSLDGYRTGELFF. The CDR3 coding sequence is TGTGCCAGCAGCTTAGATGGCTACAGGACCGGGGAGCTGTTTTTT.

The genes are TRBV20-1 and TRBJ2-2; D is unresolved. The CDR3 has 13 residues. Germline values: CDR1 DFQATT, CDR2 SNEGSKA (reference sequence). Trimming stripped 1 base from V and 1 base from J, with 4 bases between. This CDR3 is CSARAGNTGELFF. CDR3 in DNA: TGCAGTGCTAGAGCAGGGAACACCGGGGAGCTGTTTTTT.